These 23 T cell receptor beta chains were all obtained from the same sample, sequenced in a study of T cells in localized non-small cell lung cancer. Repertoires were generated with immunoSEQ multiplex PCR, while TCRdb's copy carries only in-frame clones and drops some. This table holds about 18,000 clones, around nine tenths found once. The material was peripheral blood, obtained before any cancer treatment. The origin of the receptors is a male donor older than 55 with stage II squamous cell lung carcinoma.

The V call is TRBV9, the J call TRBJ2-5; weak D call: TRBD1 (5 bases). Trimming removed 0 bases at V and 5 bases at J, with 14 bases between. The CDR3 consists of 15 residues. Germline V gene data show CDR1 as SGDLS and CDR2 as YYNGEE. The CDR3 DNA reads as TGTGCCAGCAGCGTAGGCCAGGGTGGTTCGGAGACCCAGTACTTC. Its protein product is CASSVGQGGSETQYF.

The chain recombines TRBV2 with TRBJ1-1, with D hard to call. Trimming pared 5 bases from V and 1 base from J, leaving 11 bases between. The CDR3 is 14 residues long. The V gene's germline CDR1 is SNHLY and CDR2 FYNNEI. For the CDR3, the DNA is TGTGCCAGCAGTCAACGAACCACGAACACTGAAGCTTTCTTT. Its translation is CASSQRTTNTEAFF.

V gene TRBV7-2 combines with J gene TRBJ1-3; 10 bases are a match to TRBD1. V lost 5 bases, J lost 11 bases, and 9 bases stayed unmatched. Germline V CDR1 and CDR2: SGHTA, FQGNSA. The CDR3 contains 14 residues. CDR3 sequence reads: CASSLRTGGSSIYF. The DNA of the CDR3 is TGTGCCAGCAGCCTCCGGACAGGGGGATCTTCCATATATTTT.

This rearrangement joins TRBV5-4 to TRBJ1-5; TRBD1 matches 7 bases. The CDR3 extends over 14 amino acids. V was pared by 2 bases and J by 5 bases, with 4 bases of the junction left unmatched. CDR1 is SGHNT, CDR2 YYREEE, per germline (reference sequence). CDR3 bases: TGTGCCAGCAGCTTCCAGGGGGGGGATCAGCCCCAGCATTTT. Its translation is CASSFQGGDQPQHF.

This clone showed up just once. The V and J genes are TRBV15 and TRBJ2-2, with 8 bases identical to TRBD1. V trimming: 2 bases; J trimming: 6 bases; junction bases outside the gene matches: 8. This CDR3 is 16 amino acids long. Germline CDR1 LNHNV, CDR2 YYDKDF (reference sequence). The CDR3 DNA reads as TGTGCCACCAGCAGATTAAGGACAGGGAGAGCCGGGGAGCTGTTTTTT. This codes for CATSRLRTGRAGELFF.

The rearrangement joins TRBV19 to TRBJ2-1, with D tentatively TRBD2 (5 bases). The CDR3 is 17 residues long. The V end lost 0 bases, the J end lost 0 bases, and 12 bases lay between the germline ends. Germline V gives CDR1 LNHDA, CDR2 SQIVND (reference sequence). The CDR3 here is CASSIDLISVSYNEQFF. The CDR3 nucleotides read TGTGCCAGTAGTATAGATCTGATTAGCGTCTCCTACAATGAGCAGTTCTTC.

This clone was recorded a few times. The V and J genes are TRBV27 and TRBJ1-1, with a possible D match to TRBD1 (6 bases). Trimming left V 0 bases short and J 1 base short, with 15 bases between. The V gene's germline CDR1 is MNHEY and CDR2 SMNVEV (reference sequence). The CDR3 extends over 17 amino acids. The CDR3 DNA is TGTGCCAGCAGTTTATCTCCACAGGGAATTACGAACACTGAAGCTTTCTTT. Its protein is CASSLSPQGITNTEAFF.

This chain links TRBV29-1 with TRBJ2-7; 8 positions match TRBD1. V dropped 7 bases and J dropped 2; count of bases not matched to a gene: 7. The CDR3 consists of 13 residues. The V gene's germline CDR1 is SQVTM and CDR2 ANQGSEA. CDR3 region: CSARDRSTYEQYF. The CDR3 DNA follows: TGCAGCGCTAGGGACAGGTCAACCTACGAGCAGTACTTC.

CDR3 residues: CASSLGQGAFGANVLTF. The CDR3 region has the DNA TGTGCCAGCAGCTTAGGGCAGGGGGCATTTGGGGCCAACGTCCTGACTTTC. This rearrangement joins TRBV7-9 to TRBJ2-6; 8 nucleotides align to TRBD1. The CDR3 runs to 17 residues. V was clipped by 1 base and J by 3 bases; unmatched bases: 5. CDR1 SEHNR and CDR2 FQNEAQ come from the germline V gene (reference sequence).

V usage is TRBV28 and J usage is TRBJ2-3; D not resolved. Trimming shortened V by 6 bases and J by 8 bases, and 9 bases separated the two germline ends. Per the germline V gene, CDR1 is MDHEN and CDR2 is SYDVKM. The CDR3 is 11 residues long. The CDR3 DNA reads as TGTGCCAGCAGGTCAAACCCTACGCAGTATTTT. Translated, it gives CASRSNPTQYF.

V is TRBV29-1 and J is TRBJ2-1; D is undetermined. V was trimmed by 5 bases and J by 5 bases, leaving 4 bases between them. This CDR3 has 10 amino acids. Germline V gene data show CDR1 as SQVTM and CDR2 as ANQGSEA. CDR3 in amino acids: CSVTDNEQFF. CDR3 nucleotides: TGCAGCGTTACGGACAATGAGCAGTTCTTC.

A single count supports this clone. This chain uses TRBV9 with TRBJ2-1; 11 bases agree with TRBD2. Germline CDR1 is SGDLS and CDR2 is YYNGEE. Trimming cost V 1 base and J 6 bases; bases outside gene matches: 9. The CDR3 is made up of 17 amino acids. In nucleotides, the CDR3 is TGTGCCAGCAGCGTATCCCCCGGACTAGCGGGTATCAATGAGCAGTTCTTC. Its protein is CASSVSPGLAGINEQFF.

This clone showed up just once. The chain combines TRBV19 with TRBJ2-2; D perhaps matches TRBD1 (6 bases). Trimming left V 3 bases short and J 8 bases short, with 19 bases between. Germline assignment: CDR1 LNHDA and CDR2 SQIVND (reference sequence). There are 16 residues in the CDR3. This CDR3 is CASSIRMVGAGGELFF. Here the CDR3 DNA reads TGTGCCAGTAGTATTCGAATGGTGGGGGCAGGTGGGGAGCTGTTTTTT.

J is TRBJ2-2 and V is TRBV27; D possibly uses TRBD1 or TRBD2 (5 bases each). The CDR3 has 14 amino acids. V lost 5 bases to trimming and J lost 4 bases, with 11 bases between them. Germline values: CDR1 MNHEY, CDR2 SMNVEV (reference sequence). DNA for the CDR3: TGTGCCAGCAGTGAGTCTGGGGGCACCGGGGAGCTGTTTTTT. Protein: CASSESGGTGELFF.

The chain carries TRBV5-1 and TRBJ2-7, with 10 bases matching TRBD1. The CDR3 sequence is 18 residues long. With V trimmed by 4 bases and J by 2 bases, 15 bases remained unmatched. Germline-derived CDR1 and CDR2 are SGHRS and YFSETQ. CDR3 bases: TGCGCCAGCAGCGTCCGGGACAGGGGAACGTCGGGGACCTACGAGCAGTACTTC. Its translation is CASSVRDRGTSGTYEQYF.

This clone was counted a few times. The chain joins TRBV10-3 to TRBJ2-3; D is undetermined. V gave up 4 bases and J gave up 8 bases, with 10 bases separating them. The CDR3 sequence is 12 residues long. Germline CDR1 reads ENHRY; CDR2 reads SYGVKD. The CDR3: CAISVSRSTQYF. For the CDR3, the DNA is TGTGCCATCAGTGTATCTAGAAGTACGCAGTATTTT.

The chain's CDR3 is CASSFFQEGTYEQYF. As DNA, the CDR3 is TGTGCCAGCAGTTTTTTCCAAGAGGGGACCTACGAGCAGTACTTC. The chain joins TRBV28 to TRBJ2-7; the D call may be TRBD1 or TRBD2 (5 bases each). CDR1 is MDHEN, CDR2 SYDVKM, per germline. The CDR3 length is 15 residues. The ends were cut back, 3 bases at V and 2 bases at J, with 14 bases in the middle.

V and J are TRBV7-6 and TRBJ2-3; D possibly matches TRBD1 or TRBD2 (5 bases each). This CDR3 has 13 amino acids. Germline assignment: CDR1 SGHVS and CDR2 FNYEAQ. V dropped 5 bases and J dropped 6 bases, with 12 bases sitting between them. CDR3 region: CASSARWGDTQYF. CDR3 bases: TGTGCCAGCAGCGCGAGATGGGGGGATACGCAGTATTTT.

The CDR3 spells CAIGEAGGGTDTQYF. For the CDR3, the DNA is TGTGCCATCGGGGAAGCGGGAGGTGGAACAGATACGCAGTATTTT. V gene TRBV10-3 combines with J gene TRBJ2-3, with 9 bases lining up with TRBD2. J lost 3 bases, V lost 8 bases, and 9 bases had no gene match. This CDR3 comprises 15 residues. Germline CDR1 and CDR2: ENHRY and SYGVKD.

The gene calls are TRBV7-9 and TRBJ2-3; 10 bases agree with TRBD2. The V gene's germline CDR1 is SEHNR and CDR2 FQNEAQ (reference sequence). The junction had 8 bases not matched to a gene; V was cut back by 2 bases and J by 0 bases. This CDR3 has 18 amino acids. The CDR3 coding sequence is TGTGCCAGCAGCTTAACTTCGGTAGCGGGAGGAAGCACAGATACGCAGTATTTT. Translated: CASSLTSVAGGSTDTQYF.

The J gene is TRBJ1-2, the V gene TRBV28, with TRBD1 as a possible D gene (6 bases). Trimming pared 2 bases from V and 5 bases from J, leaving 12 bases between. Germline-derived CDR1 and CDR2 are MDHEN and SYDVKM. This CDR3 region has 14 residues. Written as DNA, the CDR3 is TGTGCCAGCAGTTTACTTACAGGGATGTATGGCTACACCTTC. Protein product: CASSLLTGMYGYTF.

This clone was seen just once. This chain links TRBV19 with TRBJ1-2; D unclear. Germline CDR1 is LNHDA and CDR2 is SQIVND (reference sequence). The V end lost 6 bases, the J end lost 3 bases, and 20 bases lay between the germline ends. The CDR3 is 16 amino acids. The CDR3 spells CASSPDSFSSYYGYTF. In nucleotides, the CDR3 is TGTGCCAGTAGCCCCGATAGTTTCTCCTCGTACTATGGCTACACCTTC. Variable domain in full (rest from reference TRBV19 and TRBJ1-2): DGGITQSPKYLFRKEGQNVTLSCEQNLNHDAMYWYRQDPGQGLRLIYYSQIVNDFQKGDIAEGYSVSREKKESFPLTVTSAQKNPTAFYLCASSPDSFSSYYGYTFGSGTRLTVV.

The chain couples TRBV6-1 to TRBJ1-1; D gene unclear. Trimming took off 7 bases at V and 0 bases at J, with 9 bases between the two ends. Germline assignment: CDR1 MNHNS and CDR2 SASEGT. The CDR3 spans 13 residues. This CDR3 reads CASKANLNTEAFF. CDR3 bases: TGTGCCAGCAAAGCAAACCTGAACACTGAAGCTTTCTTT.